This T cell receptor (beta chain) was recorded in a study of T cells in Graves' hyperthyroidism and ophthalmopathy. RNA transcripts provided the source from which TCR beta CDR3 regions were amplified. First-round RT-PCR targeting the TCR CDR3 was performed with the HTBI primer set. One entry per CDR3 protein, called by TCRdb with MiXCR from the multiplex PCR reads. Of some 740,000 distinct CDR3 sequences in the sample, less than 15% are singletons; the top ten hold roughly 10%. Each patient was aged 18 to 65 and had newly diagnosed hyperthyroidism of under 2 months' duration. Uncontrolled infection, other autoimmune disease, pregnancy and lactation each barred patients from inclusion. The V gene's germline CDR1 is SEHNR and CDR2 FQNEAQ (reference sequence). Trimming removed 0 bases at V and 6 bases at J, with 18 bases between. This CDR3 contains 16 residues. This clonotype came up many times.

The TCR sequence derives from a woman aged 18-30 years with Graves' hyperthyroidism. Sequences were obtained from blood. The V call is TRBV7-9, the J call TRBJ2-7; possible D gene TRBD1, 5 bases. The DNA for the CDR3 is TGTGCCAGCAGCTTAGCGTGGGGCCCCGGGTCTGGCGAGCAGTACTTC. Its translation: CASSLAWGPGSGEQYF. Based on the CDR3 plus reference TRBV7-9 and TRBJ2-7, the full variable domain is DTGVSQNPRHKITKRGQNVTFRCDPISEHNRLYWYRQTLGQGPEFLTYFQNEAQLEKSRLLSDRFSAERPKGSFSTLEIQRTEQGDSAMYLCASSLAWGPGSGEQYFGPGTRLTVT.